This passage covers 26 T cell receptor beta chains from one sample sequenced in a study of regulatory T cells in long-lasting Graves disease. Stated time point: newly diagnosed GD, antithyroid drugs for less than 3 months. There was RNA extracted from PBMCs, and the TCR library was made from it. HTBI primers from iRepertoire and Arm-PCR of CDR3 regions yielded the TCR beta libraries. TCRdb used MiXCR to reprocess the multiplex PCR reads, holding one entry per CDR3 protein. This table holds under 800,000 distinct CDR3 sequences, around 17% found once. The sample was also linked to a second study, of T cells in Graves' hyperthyroidism and ophthalmopathy.

Source: peripheral blood mononuclear cells (PBMCs), taken at new diagnosis, from a patient treated with antithyroid drugs. These receptor sequences come from a young woman with Graves disease.

This sequence joins TRBV28 and TRBJ1-5; unclear D gene. Trimming took 1 base from V and 0 from J, leaving 10 bases between them. Germline lookup yields CDR1 MDHEN and CDR2 SYDVKM. The CDR3 has 16 amino acids. The CDR3 region is CASSLFRATSNQPQHF. The CDR3 DNA is TGTGCCAGCAGTTTATTTAGGGCCACTAGCAATCAGCCCCAGCATTTT.

This clonotype was recorded at least ten times. This rearrangement joins TRBV2 to TRBJ1-6; no firm D call. CDR3 size: 13 residues. CDR1 SNHLY and CDR2 FYNNEI come from the germline V gene. V dropped 6 bases and J dropped 10 bases, with 13 bases sitting between them. As DNA, the CDR3 is TGTGCCAGCAGGGAGGGCGTAGCGTCACCCCTCCACTTT. Amino acids: CASREGVASPLHF.

This clonotype was counted at least ten times. The rearrangement links TRBV28 to TRBJ1-2; D is ambiguous. CDR1 and CDR2 from the germline V gene are MDHEN and SYDVKM. Trimming shortened V by 6 bases and J by 8 bases, and 10 bases separated the two germline ends. The CDR3 totals 11 residues. The chain's CDR3 is CASSSPRGYTF. DNA for the CDR3: TGTGCCAGCAGCTCCCCCCGAGGCTACACCTTC.

This clonotype occurred many times. The V call is TRBV10-3, the J call TRBJ1-4, with D possibly TRBD1 on 6 matching bases. Germline CDR1 ENHRY, CDR2 SYGVKD. This CDR3 has 13 residues. Trimming shortened V by 0 bases and J by 7 bases, and 6 bases separated the two germline ends. DNA of the CDR3: TGTGCCATCAGTGAGTCAGGGGGTGAAAAACTGTTTTTT. Amino acids: CAISESGGEKLFF.

V is TRBV9 and J is TRBJ1-4, with 7 bases fitting TRBD1. V dropped 0 bases and J dropped 4; count of bases not matched to a gene: 9. The CDR3 contains 17 residues. Germline V lookup: CDR1 SGDLS, CDR2 YYNGEE. CDR3 residues: CASSVGFGDSLNEKLFF. DNA for the CDR3: TGTGCCAGCAGCGTAGGGTTTGGGGACAGCCTTAATGAAAAACTGTTTTTT.

This clonotype was recorded at least ten times. The chain is built from TRBV6-1 and TRBJ1-2; TRBD1 matches at 7 bases. The CDR3 is 11 amino acids. The germline V gene has CDR1 MNHNS and CDR2 SASEGT. Trimming cost V 8 bases and J 8 bases; bases outside gene matches: 5. The CDR3: CASQGQSGYTF. For the CDR3, the DNA is TGTGCCAGCCAGGGACAGTCGGGCTACACCTTC.

The chain recombines TRBV5-6 with TRBJ1-1; the D gene is possibly TRBD1 (5 bases). The CDR3 has 14 residues. V shed 1 base and J shed 0 bases, with 7 bases lying between them. The germline gives CDR1 SGHDT, CDR2 YYEEEE. The DNA for the CDR3 is TGTGCCAGCAGCTTGAGGGACTTGAACACTGAAGCTTTCTTT. Protein: CASSLRDLNTEAFF.

This clonotype was counted ten times or more. The genes are TRBV28 and TRBJ2-7; possible D gene TRBD1, 6 bases. Germline V gene sequence: CDR1 MDHEN, CDR2 SYDVKM. The CDR3 runs 14 residues. Trimming stripped 2 bases from V and 3 bases from J, with 11 bases between. CDR3 DNA: TGTGCCAGCAGTTTACCAGGGGAAAGCTACGAGCAGTACTTC. It codes for CASSLPGESYEQYF. Variable domain in full (rest from reference TRBV28 and TRBJ2-7): DVKVTQSSRYLVKRTGEKVFLECVQDMDHENMFWYRQDPGLGLRLIYFSYDVKMKEKGDIPEGYSVSREKKERFSLILESASTNQTSMYLCASSLPGESYEQYFGPGTRLTVT.

This clonotype was observed many times. The chain is built from TRBV5-1 and TRBJ1-1; no definite D call. Trimming shortened V by 0 bases and J by 1 base, and 7 bases separated the two germline ends. This CDR3 contains 14 residues. Germline CDR1 SGHRS, CDR2 YFSETQ. The CDR3 DNA follows: TGCGCCAGCAGCTTGGGTTACCCGAACACTGAAGCTTTCTTT. This gives the protein CASSLGYPNTEAFF.

The chain has TRBV5-1 and TRBJ2-2; 10 nucleotides align to TRBD1. The V and J ends lost 6 bases and 7 bases, in that order; junction bases with no gene match: 15. Looked up from germline, CDR1 is SGHRS and CDR2 is YFSETQ. This CDR3 is 17 amino acids long. The CDR3 sequence: CASTRIVTGGDHGELFF. The CDR3 DNA sequence: TGCGCCAGCACCCGAATAGTGACAGGGGGCGATCACGGGGAGCTGTTTTTT.

This clonotype showed up many times. V is TRBV20-1 and J is TRBJ2-3, with D tentatively TRBD1 or TRBD2 (5 bases each). This CDR3 comprises 13 residues. The V and J ends lost 6 bases and 5 bases respectively, with 15 bases between them. Germline V gene data show CDR1 as DFQATT and CDR2 as SNEGSKA (reference sequence). In DNA form, the CDR3 reads TGCAGTGCGCCCACTTCGGGGCTAGATACGCAGTATTTT. The encoded protein is CSAPTSGLDTQYF.

In its sample, this clonotype was seen a few times. V is TRBV20-1 and J is TRBJ2-2; D possibly corresponds to TRBD1 (5 bases). The CDR3 spans 14 residues. Germline CDR1 reads DFQATT; CDR2 reads SNEGSKA (reference sequence). V was clipped by 0 bases and J by 10 bases, with 15 bases between them. The CDR3 sequence: CSAREGGHAEELFF. CDR3 sequence (DNA): TGCAGTGCTAGAGAGGGCGGACACGCCGAGGAGCTGTTTTTT.

The J gene is TRBJ2-5, the V gene TRBV6-7; D call uncertain. TRBV6-7 qualifies as an ORF whose function is uncertain. The CDR3 is made up of 16 amino acids. V was cut by 1 base and J by 3 bases, with 15 bases left in between. CDR3 in DNA: TGTGCCAGCAGTTACTTAAAGGAACACGGAGAAGAGACCCAGTACTTC. Its protein is CASSYLKEHGEETQYF.

This clonotype turned up a few times. CDR3 region: CSAAHLLGQGDGYTF. CDR3 sequence (DNA): TGCAGTGCTGCTCATCTCTTGGGACAGGGCGATGGCTACACCTTC. V and J are TRBV20-1 and TRBJ1-2; TRBD1 aligns across 9 bases. With V trimmed by 5 bases and J by 6 bases, 13 bases remained unmatched. The length of the CDR3 is 15 residues. Germline-derived CDR1 and CDR2 are DFQATT and SNEGSKA (reference sequence).

Only a few counts were recorded for this clonotype. The J gene is TRBJ2-7, the V gene TRBV5-1; the match to TRBD2 covers 10 bases. The CDR3 contains 15 residues. After removal of 2 bases from V and 3 bases from J, the junction contained 5 bases not matched to a gene. Germline V CDR1 and CDR2: SGHRS, YFSETQ. CDR3: CASSFGTSANYEQYF. CDR3 DNA sequence: TGCGCCAGCAGCTTCGGGACTAGCGCAAACTACGAGCAGTACTTC.

The V gene is TRBV7-9, the J gene TRBJ2-7; D remains ambiguous. The CDR3 loop spans 12 amino acids. CDR1 and CDR2 (germline): SEHNR, FQNEAQ (reference sequence). V lost 3 bases and J 5 bases, leaving 8 bases between the germline ends. The CDR3 bases are TGTGCCAGCAGCTTGGTCCACGACGAGCAGTACTTC. Protein: CASSLVHDEQYF. Variable domain in full (rest from reference TRBV7-9 and TRBJ2-7): DTGVSQNPRHKITKRGQNVTFRCDPISEHNRLYWYRQTLGQGPEFLTYFQNEAQLEKSRLLSDRFSAERPKGSFSTLEIQRTEQGDSAMYLCASSLVHDEQYFGPGTRLTVT.

The V call is TRBV11-2, the J call TRBJ2-6, with TRBD2 matching 12 bases. Trimming removed 5 bases from V and 0 bases from J; junction bases left unmatched: 8. CDR3 length: 19 amino acids. CDR1 SGHAT and CDR2 FQNNGV come from the germline V gene. CDR3 protein: CASSRTRLAGASGANVLTF. CDR3 sequence (DNA): TGTGCCAGCAGCCGTACCCGACTAGCGGGAGCCTCTGGGGCCAACGTCCTGACTTTC.

This clonotype showed up just once. One base separates it from a far larger clone, so it is likely a read error. The chain links TRBV2 to TRBJ1-1; possible D gene TRBD1, 5 bases. Trimming shortened V by 8 bases and J by 1 base, and 14 bases separated the two germline ends. The CDR3 extends over 14 amino acids. Per the germline V gene, CDR1 is SNHLY and CDR2 is FYNNEI. The DNA for the CDR3 is TGTGCCAGCGGCCCAACGAGGGGGAACACTGAAGCTTTCTTT. Its translation is CASGPTRGNTEAFF.

There are a few counts of this clonotype. The J gene is TRBJ1-4, the V gene TRBV7-9; TRBD1 aligns across 8 bases. The CDR3 has 15 residues. The germline CDR1 and CDR2 sequences are SEHNR and FQNEAQ (reference sequence). V dropped 7 bases and J dropped 3; count of bases not matched to a gene: 7. This chain's CDR3 is CASTEQGGANEKLFF. DNA for the CDR3: TGTGCCAGCACAGAACAGGGGGGAGCTAATGAAAAACTGTTTTTT.

This clonotype was seen more than once but under ten times. The chain carries TRBV11-2 and TRBJ2-7; the match to TRBD1 covers 8 bases. Trimming took 3 bases from V and 0 from J; bases not matched to a gene: 13. This CDR3 contains 18 residues. Germline loops: CDR1 SGHAT, CDR2 FQNNGV. The CDR3 region has the DNA TGTGCCAGCAGCTTGGGGATATCAGGGGGCCTCAGCTCCTACGAGCAGTACTTC. This translates into CASSLGISGGLSSYEQYF.

This chain links TRBV5-1 with TRBJ2-7; D gene uncertain. This CDR3 is built from 15 residues. Germline V lookup: CDR1 SGHRS, CDR2 YFSETQ. V was cut by 2 bases and J by 6 bases, with 18 bases left in between. CDR3 DNA: TGCGCCAGCAGCTTCTCGACCGGGCCCAGTGGCGAGCAGTACTTC. Amino acid sequence: CASSFSTGPSGEQYF.

This clonotype was recorded a few times. The rearrangement links TRBV30 to TRBJ2-1; no definite D call. The CDR3 loop spans 10 amino acids. CDR1 is GTSNPN and CDR2 is SVGIG in the germline V gene (reference sequence). V lost 5 bases and J lost 9, with 8 bases in between. In DNA, the CDR3 is TGTGCCTGGGGACCATTTGAGCAGTTCTTC. Its translation is CAWGPFEQFF.

There are many counts of this clonotype. This rearrangement joins TRBV28 to TRBJ2-3; D is unresolved. The CDR3 spans 15 residues. CDR1 MDHEN and CDR2 SYDVKM come from the germline V gene. Trimming stripped 6 bases from V and 3 bases from J, with 16 bases between. The chain's CDR3 is CASRHSLYLTDTQYF. The CDR3 DNA reads TGTGCCAGCAGACATTCCCTCTACTTGACAGATACGCAGTATTTT.

This clonotype was counted at least ten times. The chain combines TRBV2 with TRBJ1-5; 8 bases are shared with TRBD1. CDR1 is SNHLY, CDR2 FYNNEI, per germline. Trimming cost V 8 bases and J 5 bases; bases outside gene matches: 8. This CDR3 is built from 14 residues. CDR3 protein: CASSWTGRYQPQHF. The DNA for the CDR3 is TGTGCCAGCTCTTGGACAGGGAGATATCAGCCCCAGCATTTT.

This chain connects TRBV29-1 to TRBJ1-3; D uncertain. Germline assignment: CDR1 SQVTM and CDR2 ANQGSEA. The CDR3 is 13 residues long. Trimming shortened V by 7 bases and J by 0 bases, and 10 bases separated the two germline ends. This CDR3 is CSASEVSGNTIYF. The CDR3 coding sequence is TGCAGCGCCTCTGAGGTCTCTGGAAACACCATATATTTT.

The gene calls are TRBV6-4 and TRBJ2-7; D is perhaps TRBD1 or TRBD2 (6 bases each). V lost 5 bases, J lost 3 bases, and 14 bases lay in between. The germline CDR1 and CDR2 sequences are MRHNA and SNTAGT. The CDR3 extends over 14 amino acids. The CDR3 nucleotides read TGTGCCAGCAGTTACGAGGGGGGCGGCTACGAGCAGTACTTC. This sequence encodes CASSYEGGGYEQYF.